This TCR beta chain was found in a study of identical twins (dated by TCRdb to about 2016). About the full investigation: To test whether fetal clonotypes persist, this study deep-sequenced TCR alpha and beta repertoires from monozygotic twins, from unrelated adults of various ages, and from cord blood. To rule out contamination, the twin experiments were replicated at different times with different library preparation protocols.

Paper-wide results and their limitations: Zero-insertion analyses could be partly confounded by invariant T cells such as MAIT and iNKT, although diverse VJ usage argued against such confounding for most clonotypes. Recombination models systematically underestimated out-of-frame TCR alpha sharing in monozygotic twins but agreed with sharing between unrelated individuals. Out-of-frame TCR alpha sequences shared between twins showed an excess of low generation-probability sequences compared with coincidental sharing between unrelated individuals. Excess twin sharing in beta out-of-frame sequences was weaker because fewer shared sequences lowered the signal-to-noise ratio. Abundant cord blood beta clonotypes had fewer insertions, young adult naive repertoires showed a similar but weaker trend, and memory repertoires showed no such trend. Because the same donors could not be followed over many years, conclusions were based on cross-sectional statistical analysis.

Library preparation used 5' RACE. The instrument given in TCRdb is Illumina HiSeq 2000. A universal primer binding site was introduced by template switching, and a unique molecular identifier was present in the final cDNA, enabling accurate counting of TCR cDNA molecules. Specific primers in the conserved constant-segment region were used to synthesize first-strand cDNA for the TCR alpha and beta chains. To control for contamination, every cDNA library carried two barcodes: a SMART-Mk sample barcode plus Illumina barcodes. TruSeq adapter sequences, together with Illumina sample barcodes, were added in two successive PCR steps. Sequencing of the TCR alpha and beta cDNA libraries was done on the Illumina HiSeq platform using custom primers. The source study handled its data this way. Unique molecular identifiers were extracted from raw reads with MiGEC, and CDR3 positions were determined with MiXCR. Recombination models were inferred per individual with the repgenHMM and IGoR tools using an EM algorithm. Shared clonotypes were analyzed with the tcR package in R, and sharing was normalized by the product of cloneset sizes. To study raw recombination free of thymic and clonal selection effects, out-of-frame nonproductive sequences were analyzed. TCRdb trimmed the raw reads at Q25, called clones with MiXCR and kept productive beta chains. For every CDR3 protein sequence, its rows merge into one entry that carries the most common genes and DNA. TCRdb, not the original authors, processed these V and J calls. The sample yields around 290,000 distinct CDR3 sequences; less than 9.5% were counted once. Of the sample, approximately 7% falls within the top ten clones.

At least ten counts were recorded for this clonotype. Its binding antigen is unknown. Qualities for individual bases were not recorded, and no much larger clone is one base off. Only healthy Caucasian donors were included. The twin cohort comprised three pairs of female monozygotic twins, all aged roughly 18 to 30 years. CD4+ and CD8+ T cell populations were isolated with positive isolation kits from Invitrogen. This sample was also put to use in a study of yellow fever vaccine responses in identical twins. The second study also describes: According to the authors, in identical twins the way T cells responded to vaccination appeared partly convergent and partly personalized. Focusing on identical twins, the study followed the T cell clones that responded to the vaccine, and did so with precision.

This clonotype originated in a woman in her late teens or twenties in good health. The sequenced material came from CD8+ T cells sorted from blood.

The nucleotide sequence reads TGTGCCAGCAGTTACACTAGCGGGGGGGCGAATGAGCAGTTCTTC. It encodes CASSYTSGGANEQFF. Recombination linked TRBV6-5 to TRBJ2-1; the central 13 bases match TRBD2. Unmatched junction bases come to 2, with V trimmed by 2 bases and J by 7 bases. CDR1 MNHEY and CDR2 SVGAGI were looked up in the germline V gene. The CDR3 has 15 amino acids, counting the end cysteine and phenylalanine. The retained sequence is limited to the CDR3, 45 bases, with the frame set at the first base.